The present entry profiles one TCR beta chain with its context. The data belong to a study of blood T cell repertoires in COVID-19. Study-wide background: Acute-phase and convalescent COVID-19 samples originated in the United States, Italy and Spain.

As handled by the study authors: Nucleated cell counts were estimated from reference gene primer amplification. Measured with immunoSEQ multiplex PCR; TCRdb has only the in-frame clones, and not every one. The V and J calls and clone size come from that table; D and trimming were worked out from the DNA. The sample yields roughly 150,000 clones, approximately 92% seen once. Germline CDR1 and CDR2: SGHNT and YYREEE (reference sequence). The CDR3 runs 18 residues. Trimming took 0 bases from V and 2 from J; bases not matched to a gene: 13. This sequence was found in a woman in her thirties or forties with acute or convalescent COVID-19. Source material: peripheral blood. The chain employs TRBV5-4 and TRBJ2-7; TRBD1 aligns across 8 bases. CDR3 nucleotides: TGTGCCAGCAGCTTGGTTTTCGGACAGGGTTACGCGGCCTACGAGCAGTACTTC. Its protein is CASSLVFGQGYAAYEQYF.